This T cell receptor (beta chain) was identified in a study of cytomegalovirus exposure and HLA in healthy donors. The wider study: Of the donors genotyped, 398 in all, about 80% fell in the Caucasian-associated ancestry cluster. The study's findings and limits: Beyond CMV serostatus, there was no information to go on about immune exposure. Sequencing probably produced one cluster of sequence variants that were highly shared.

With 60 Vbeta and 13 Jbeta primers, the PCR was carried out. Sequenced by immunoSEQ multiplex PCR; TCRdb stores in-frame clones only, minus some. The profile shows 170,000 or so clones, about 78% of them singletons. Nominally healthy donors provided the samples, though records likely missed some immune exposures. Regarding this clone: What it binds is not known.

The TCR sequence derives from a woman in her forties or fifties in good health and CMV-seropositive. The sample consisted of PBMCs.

The CDR3 region is CASSKGLAGGGTGELFF. CDR3 in DNA: TGTGCCAGCAGCAAAGGACTAGCGGGGGGCGGCACCGGGGAGCTGTTTTTT. The J gene is TRBJ2-2, the V gene TRBV5-4; 14 bases match TRBD2. The germline CDR1 and CDR2 sequences are SGHNT and YYREEE (reference sequence). This CDR3 has 17 amino acids. V lost 4 bases and J lost 4; bases outside the gene matches: 6.